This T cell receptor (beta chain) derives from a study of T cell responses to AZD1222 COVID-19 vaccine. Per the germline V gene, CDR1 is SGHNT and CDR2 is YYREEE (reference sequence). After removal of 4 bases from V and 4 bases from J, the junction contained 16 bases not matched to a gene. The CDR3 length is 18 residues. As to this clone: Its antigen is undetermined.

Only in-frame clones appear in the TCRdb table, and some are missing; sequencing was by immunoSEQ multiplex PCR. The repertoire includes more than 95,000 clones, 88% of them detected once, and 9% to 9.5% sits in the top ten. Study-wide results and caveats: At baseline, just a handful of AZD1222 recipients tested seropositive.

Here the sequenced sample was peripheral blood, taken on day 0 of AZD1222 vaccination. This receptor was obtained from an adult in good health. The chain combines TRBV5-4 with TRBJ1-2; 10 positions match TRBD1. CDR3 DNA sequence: TGTGCCAGCAGCCCACGTCCCGGGACAGGGGAAGGGCGCTATGGCTACACCTTC. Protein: CASSPRPGTGEGRYGYTF.